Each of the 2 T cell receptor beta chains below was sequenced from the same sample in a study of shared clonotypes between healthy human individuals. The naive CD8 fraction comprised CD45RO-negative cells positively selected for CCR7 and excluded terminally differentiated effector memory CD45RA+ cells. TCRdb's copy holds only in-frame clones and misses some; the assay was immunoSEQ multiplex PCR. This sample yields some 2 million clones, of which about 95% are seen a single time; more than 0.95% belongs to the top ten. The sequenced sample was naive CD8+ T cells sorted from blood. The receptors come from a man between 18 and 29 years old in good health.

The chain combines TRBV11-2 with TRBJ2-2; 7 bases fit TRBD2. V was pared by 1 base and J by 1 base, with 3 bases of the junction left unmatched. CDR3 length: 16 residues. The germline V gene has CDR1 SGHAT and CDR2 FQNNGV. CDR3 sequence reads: CASSLGRGKNTGELFF. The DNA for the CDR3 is TGTGCCAGCAGCTTAGGGCGGGGGAAGAACACCGGGGAGCTGTTTTTT.

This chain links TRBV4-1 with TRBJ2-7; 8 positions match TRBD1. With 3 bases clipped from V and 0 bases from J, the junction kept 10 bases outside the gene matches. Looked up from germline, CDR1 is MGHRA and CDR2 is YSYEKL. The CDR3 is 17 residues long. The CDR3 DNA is TGCGCCAGCAGCCATAACACCGGGACAGGAGACTCCTACGAGCAGTACTTC. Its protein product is CASSHNTGTGDSYEQYF.